This T cell receptor (beta chain) was sequenced during a study of cytomegalovirus exposure and HLA in healthy donors. Profiling relied on immunoSEQ multiplex PCR, and the TCRdb table lists in-frame clones only, not all of them. The table records around 150,000 clones, around 96% of them present only once. The ends lost 1 base at V and 3 bases at J; junction bases unmatched: 6. The germline V gene has CDR1 SGHRS and CDR2 YFSETQ. This CDR3 has 15 amino acids. Study results and limitations: That first-cohort TCR clusters tended to co-occur in the 90 to 150 validation repertoires was found in a later analysis.

Comment on this clone: No antigen is known for it.

The validation cohort, a group of 120 subjects, included the donors and was separate from the roughly 670-subject first cohort. The origin of this receptor is a woman aged 18-29 years in good health and CMV-seronegative. The chain combines TRBV5-1 with TRBJ2-5; 7 bases map to TRBD1. Sequenced material: PBMCs. The CDR3, as DNA: TGCGCCAGCAGCTTGTATTCGGGGACAGAAGAGACCCAGTACTTC. It is translated as CASSLYSGTEETQYF.